These T cell receptor beta chains were read from a single sample in a study of blood T cell repertoires in COVID-19. Data came from immunoSEQ multiplex PCR; TCRdb stores just in-frame clones and leaves some out. Among 150,000 or so clones listed, about three quarters were seen once. Sequenced input: peripheral blood. The receptors shown here come from a woman aged 80 or over with active or convalescent COVID-19. CDR3s include the opening cysteine and the closing phenylalanine or tryptophan. Clone size is stated in some rows and not others, as once, few, many or a class when expanded.

>.|15|TRBV6-2/TRBV6-3|TRBJ2-1
CASSYTLGVYNEQFF
>once|15|TRBV18|TRBJ1-1
CASSPVHGQGTEAFF
>.|14|TRBV7-2|TRBJ1-6
CASSRDSIDSPLHF
>.|17|TRBV19|TRBJ1-1
CASSIKRGQGRSTEAFF
>.|15|TRBV5-6|TRBJ2-2
CASSLGAYASGELFF
>.|15|TRBV6-5|TRBJ1-3
CASSRTTGVGNTIYF
>once|15|TRBV28|TRBJ2-2
CASSFLGVNTGELFF
>.|16|TRBV21-1|TRBJ1-2
CASSKVPWRVNYGYTF
>.|14|TRBV6-5|TRBJ2-7
CASIRDRGSHEQYF
>.|14|TRBV5-4|TRBJ1-1
CASSTDRDTGEAFF
>.|16|TRBV19|TRBJ1-1
CASSIPHAGADTEAFF
>few|16|TRBV6-1|TRBJ1-3
CASSDEIGQILNTIYF
>once|14|TRBV11-2|TRBJ2-5
CASSRDRGQETQYF
>.|14|TRBV19|TRBJ2-7
CASSMGTGRYEQYF
>.|14|TRBV5-1|TRBJ1-1
CASSPRAGAVEAFF
>.|18|TRBV5-5|TRBJ2-5
CASSLEGDPRLFVETQYF
>once|14|TRBV6-2/TRBV6-3|TRBJ1-3
CASSYSGLGNTIYF
>.|13|TRBV12-3/TRBV12-4|TRBJ2-1
CASRQGAYNEQFF
>.|12|TRBV6-2/TRBV6-3|TRBJ1-1
CASSPGETEAFF